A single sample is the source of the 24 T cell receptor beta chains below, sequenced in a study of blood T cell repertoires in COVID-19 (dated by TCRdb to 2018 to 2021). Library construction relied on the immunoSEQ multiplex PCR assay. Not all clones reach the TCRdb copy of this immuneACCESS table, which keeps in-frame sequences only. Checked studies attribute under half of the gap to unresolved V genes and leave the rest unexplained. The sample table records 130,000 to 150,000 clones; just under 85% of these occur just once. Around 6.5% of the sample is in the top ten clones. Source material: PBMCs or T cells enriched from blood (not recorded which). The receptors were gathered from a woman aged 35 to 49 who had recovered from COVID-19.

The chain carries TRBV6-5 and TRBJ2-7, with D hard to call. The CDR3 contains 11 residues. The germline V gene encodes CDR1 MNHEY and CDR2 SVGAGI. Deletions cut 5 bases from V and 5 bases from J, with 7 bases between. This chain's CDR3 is CASSLYHEQYF. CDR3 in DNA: TGTGCCAGCAGTCTATATCACGAGCAGTACTTC.

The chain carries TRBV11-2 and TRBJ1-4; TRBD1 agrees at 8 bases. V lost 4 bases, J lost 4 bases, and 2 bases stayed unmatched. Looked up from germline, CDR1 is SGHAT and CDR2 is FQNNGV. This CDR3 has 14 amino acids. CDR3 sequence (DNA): TGTGCCAGCAGCTGGACAGGGTATAATGAAAAACTGTTTTTT. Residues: CASSWTGYNEKLFF. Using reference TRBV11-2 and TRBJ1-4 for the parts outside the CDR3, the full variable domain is EAGVAQSPRYKIIEKRQSVAFWCNPISGHATLYWYQQILGQGPKLLIQFQNNGVVDDSQLPKDRFSAERLKGVDSTLKIQPAKLEDSAVYLCASSWTGYNEKLFFGSGTQLSVL.

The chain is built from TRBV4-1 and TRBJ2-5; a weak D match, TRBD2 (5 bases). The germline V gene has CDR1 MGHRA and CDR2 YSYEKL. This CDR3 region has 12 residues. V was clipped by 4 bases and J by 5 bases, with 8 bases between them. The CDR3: CASSLRGETQYF. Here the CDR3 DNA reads TGCGCCAGCAGCCTAAGAGGGGAGACCCAGTACTTC.

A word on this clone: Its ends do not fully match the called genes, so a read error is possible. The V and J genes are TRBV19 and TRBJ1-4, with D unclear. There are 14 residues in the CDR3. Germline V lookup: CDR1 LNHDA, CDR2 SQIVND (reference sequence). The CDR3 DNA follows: TGTGCCAGTACGCCGACAAGACCTAATGAAGAACTGTTTTTT. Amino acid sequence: CASTPTRPNEELFF.

This CDR3 is CASSTPSGANTGELFF. CDR3 DNA: TGTGCCAGCAGCACCCCTAGCGGGGCCAACACCGGGGAGCTGTTTTTT. The chain carries TRBV9 and TRBJ2-2, with 9 bases matching TRBD2. Unmatched junction bases numbered 6, after V lost 4 bases and J lost 2 bases. Germline V gene sequence: CDR1 SGDLS, CDR2 YYNGEE. This CDR3 has 16 amino acids.

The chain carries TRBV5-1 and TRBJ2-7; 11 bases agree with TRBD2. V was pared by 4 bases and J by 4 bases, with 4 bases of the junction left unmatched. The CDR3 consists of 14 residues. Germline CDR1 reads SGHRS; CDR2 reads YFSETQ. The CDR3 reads CASSPGLAEYEQYF. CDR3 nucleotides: TGCGCCAGCAGCCCGGGACTAGCGGAATACGAGCAGTACTTC.

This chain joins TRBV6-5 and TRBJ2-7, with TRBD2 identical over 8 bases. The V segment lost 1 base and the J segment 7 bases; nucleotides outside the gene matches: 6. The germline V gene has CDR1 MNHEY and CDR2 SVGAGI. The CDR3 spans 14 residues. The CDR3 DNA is TGTGCCAGCAGTTACTTGTCGGCGGGAGGTGAGCAGTACTTC. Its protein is CASSYLSAGGEQYF.

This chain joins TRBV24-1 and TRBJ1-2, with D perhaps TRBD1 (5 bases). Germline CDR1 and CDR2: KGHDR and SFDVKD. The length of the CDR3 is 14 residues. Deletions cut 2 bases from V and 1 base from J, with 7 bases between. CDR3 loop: CATSDSQVNYGYTF. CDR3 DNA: TGTGCCACCAGTGATTCACAGGTTAACTATGGCTACACCTTC.

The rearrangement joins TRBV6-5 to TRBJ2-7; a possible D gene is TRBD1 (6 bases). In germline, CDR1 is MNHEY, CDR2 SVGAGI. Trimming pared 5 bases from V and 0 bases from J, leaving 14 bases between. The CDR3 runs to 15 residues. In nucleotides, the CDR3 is TGTGCCAGCAGTACAGGGACCCTGAGCTCCTACGAGCAGTACTTC. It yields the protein CASSTGTLSSYEQYF.

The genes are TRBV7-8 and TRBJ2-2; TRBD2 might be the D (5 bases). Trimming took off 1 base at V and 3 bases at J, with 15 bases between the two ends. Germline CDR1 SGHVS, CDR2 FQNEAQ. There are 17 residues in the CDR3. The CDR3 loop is CASSLVVSGWDTGELFF. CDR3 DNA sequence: TGTGCCAGCAGCTTAGTGGTCTCGGGATGGGACACCGGGGAGCTGTTTTTT.

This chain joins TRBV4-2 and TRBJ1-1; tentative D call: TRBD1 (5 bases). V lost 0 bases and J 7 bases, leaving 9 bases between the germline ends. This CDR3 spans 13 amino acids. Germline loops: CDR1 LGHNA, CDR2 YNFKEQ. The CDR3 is CASSQEGLFEAFF. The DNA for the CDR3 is TGTGCCAGCAGCCAAGAGGGGCTTTTTGAAGCTTTCTTT.

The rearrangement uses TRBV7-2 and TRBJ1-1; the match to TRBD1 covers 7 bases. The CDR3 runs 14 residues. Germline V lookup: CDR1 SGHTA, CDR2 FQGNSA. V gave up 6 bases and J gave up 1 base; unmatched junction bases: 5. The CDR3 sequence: CASRDRQGNTEAFF. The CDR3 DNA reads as TGTGCCAGCAGGGATCGACAGGGGAACACTGAAGCTTTCTTT.

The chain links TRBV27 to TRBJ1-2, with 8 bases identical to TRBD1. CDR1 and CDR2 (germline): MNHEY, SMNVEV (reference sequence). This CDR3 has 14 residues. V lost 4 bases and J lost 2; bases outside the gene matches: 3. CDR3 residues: CASSSWDRNYGYTF. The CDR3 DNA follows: TGTGCCAGCAGTTCGTGGGACAGGAACTATGGCTACACCTTC.

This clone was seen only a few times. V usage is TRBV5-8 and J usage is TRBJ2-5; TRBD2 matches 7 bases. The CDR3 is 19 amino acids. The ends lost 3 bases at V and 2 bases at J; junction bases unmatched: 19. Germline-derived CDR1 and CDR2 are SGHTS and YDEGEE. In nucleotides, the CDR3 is TGTGCCAGCAGCTCAAGAGGGAGGCGCGCTAGCGGAAAACAAGAGACCCAGTACTTC. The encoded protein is CASSSRGRRASGKQETQYF.

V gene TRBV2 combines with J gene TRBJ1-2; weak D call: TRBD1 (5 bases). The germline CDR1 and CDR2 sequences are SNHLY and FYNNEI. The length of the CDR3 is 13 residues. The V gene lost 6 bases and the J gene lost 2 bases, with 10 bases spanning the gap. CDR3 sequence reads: CASREGSNYGYTF. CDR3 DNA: TGTGCCAGCAGGGAGGGGTCCAACTATGGCTACACCTTC.

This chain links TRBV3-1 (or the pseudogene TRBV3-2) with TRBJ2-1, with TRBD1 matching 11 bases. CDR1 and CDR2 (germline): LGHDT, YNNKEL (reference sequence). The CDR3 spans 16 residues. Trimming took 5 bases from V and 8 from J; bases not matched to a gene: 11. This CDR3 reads CASSYIPGQGVHEQFF. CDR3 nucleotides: TGTGCCAGCAGCTATATCCCGGGACAGGGGGTACATGAGCAGTTCTTC.

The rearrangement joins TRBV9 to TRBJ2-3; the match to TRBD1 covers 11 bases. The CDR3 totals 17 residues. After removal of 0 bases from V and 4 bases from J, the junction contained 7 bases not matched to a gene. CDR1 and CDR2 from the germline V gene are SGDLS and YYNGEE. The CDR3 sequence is CASSVVGTGGRADTQYF. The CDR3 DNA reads TGTGCCAGCAGCGTAGTAGGGACAGGGGGTCGCGCAGATACGCAGTATTTT.

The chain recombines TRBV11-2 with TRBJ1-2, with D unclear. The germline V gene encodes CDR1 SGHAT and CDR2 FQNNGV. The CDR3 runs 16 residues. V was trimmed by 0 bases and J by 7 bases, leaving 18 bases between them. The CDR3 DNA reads TGTGCCAGCAGCTTAGATCGTAACAGTCTCGGTGCTGGCTACACCTTC. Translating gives CASSLDRNSLGAGYTF.

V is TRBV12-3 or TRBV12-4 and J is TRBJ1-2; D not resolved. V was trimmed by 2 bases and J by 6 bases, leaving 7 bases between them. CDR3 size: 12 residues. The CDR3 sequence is CASSLNGHGYTF. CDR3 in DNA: TGTGCCAGCAGTTTAAATGGCCATGGCTACACCTTC.

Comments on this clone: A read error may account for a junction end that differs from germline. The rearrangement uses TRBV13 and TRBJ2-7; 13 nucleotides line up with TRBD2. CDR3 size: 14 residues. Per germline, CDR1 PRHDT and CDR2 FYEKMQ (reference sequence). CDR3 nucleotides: TGTGCCAGCAGCTCCGGACTAGCGGGAGAGATTCAAAAATTC. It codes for CASSSGLAGEIQKF.

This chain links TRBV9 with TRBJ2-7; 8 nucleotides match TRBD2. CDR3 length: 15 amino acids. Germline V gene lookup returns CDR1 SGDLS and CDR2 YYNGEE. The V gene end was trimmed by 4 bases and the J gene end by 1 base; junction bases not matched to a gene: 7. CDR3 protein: CASSPLAGGSYEQYF. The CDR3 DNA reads TGTGCCAGCAGCCCGCTAGCGGGTGGGTCCTACGAGCAGTACTTC.

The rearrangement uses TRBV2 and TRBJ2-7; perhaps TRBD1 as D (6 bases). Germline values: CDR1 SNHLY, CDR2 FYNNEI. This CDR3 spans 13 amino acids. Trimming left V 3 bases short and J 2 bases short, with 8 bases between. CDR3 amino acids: CASSDGGPYEQYF. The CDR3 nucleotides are TGTGCCAGCAGTGATGGGGGCCCCTACGAGCAGTACTTC.

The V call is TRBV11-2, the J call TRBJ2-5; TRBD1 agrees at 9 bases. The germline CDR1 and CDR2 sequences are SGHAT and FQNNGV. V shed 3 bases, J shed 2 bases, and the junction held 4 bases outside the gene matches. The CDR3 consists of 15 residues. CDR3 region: CASSLIGQGQETQYF. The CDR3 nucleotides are TGTGCCAGCAGCTTGATCGGACAGGGGCAAGAGACCCAGTACTTC.

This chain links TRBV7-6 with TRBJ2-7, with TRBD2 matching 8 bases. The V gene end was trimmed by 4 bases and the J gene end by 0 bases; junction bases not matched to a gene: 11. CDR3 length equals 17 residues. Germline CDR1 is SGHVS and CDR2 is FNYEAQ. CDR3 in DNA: TGTGCCAGCAGCTCCCGGACTAGCCTGGGGTTCTCCTACGAGCAGTACTTC. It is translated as CASSSRTSLGFSYEQYF. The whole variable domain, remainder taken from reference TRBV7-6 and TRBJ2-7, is GAGVSQSPRYKVTKRGQDVALRCDPISGHVSLYWYRQALGQGPEFLTYFNYEAQQDKSGLPNDRFSAERPEGSISTLTIQRTEQRDSAMYRCASSSRTSLGFSYEQYFGPGTRLTVT.